This TCR beta chain was recorded in a study of vaccination and CD4 T cells after COVID-19. Study in general: From HCoV-229E, HCoV-OC43, HCoV-NL63 and SARS-CoV-2, overlapping spike peptides were used to stimulate the cells.

Regarding treatment: roughly 10-day PBMC culture with coronavirus spike peptide pools or control peptides (ViraFEST assay). An unexposed donor provided the CD4+ T cells, which were collected before the COVID-19 pandemic (2011-2018). Negative selection was the method that isolated CD4+ T cells after more than 9 days of culture. Germline CDR1 is DFQATT and CDR2 is SNEGSKA (reference sequence). The V and J ends lost 3 bases and 4 bases, in that order; junction bases with no gene match: 2. The CDR3 extends over 12 amino acids. Researchers used the Oncomine TCR Beta short-read assay to sequence DNA from cultured CD4+ T cells. TCRdb independently ran MiXCR on the PCR reads; one entry per CDR3 protein. This table has 4,000 to 6,000 distinct CDR3 sequences, approximately 57% appearing once. For this clonotype: Its antigen remains unknown.

This clonotype was obtained from a human donor in good health. The chain carries TRBV20-1 and TRBJ1-1, with TRBD1 matching over 7 bases. Sample: CD4+ T cells from blood, cultured in vitro. The CDR3 coding sequence is TGCAGTGCTAGTCAGGGGGTCACTGAAGCTTTCTTT. Encoded protein: CSASQGVTEAFF.